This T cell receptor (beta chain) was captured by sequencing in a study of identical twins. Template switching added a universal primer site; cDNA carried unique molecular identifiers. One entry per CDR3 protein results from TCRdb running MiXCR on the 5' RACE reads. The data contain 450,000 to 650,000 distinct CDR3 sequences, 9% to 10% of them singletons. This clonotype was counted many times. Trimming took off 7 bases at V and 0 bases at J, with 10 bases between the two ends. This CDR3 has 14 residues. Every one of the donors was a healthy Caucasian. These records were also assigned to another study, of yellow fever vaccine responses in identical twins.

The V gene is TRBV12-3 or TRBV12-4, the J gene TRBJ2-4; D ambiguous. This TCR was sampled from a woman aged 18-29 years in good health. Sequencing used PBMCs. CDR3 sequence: CASTVGLAKNIQYF. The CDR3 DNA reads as TGTGCCAGCACGGTCGGCTTAGCCAAAAACATTCAGTACTTC.